The 5 T cell receptor beta chains below all came from one sample that was sequenced in a study of CD8 T cells in ankylosing spondylitis. TCRdb processed the 5' RACE reads anew with MiXCR; each CDR3 protein has one entry. The sample lists 190,000 or so distinct CDR3 sequences, about 13% occurring once. The sequenced sample was blood, either unsorted or a sorted T cell fraction (not recorded which). These receptors were collected from a male donor with ankylosing spondylitis or in good health (not recorded which).

This clonotype was counted only a few times. The genes are TRBV5-6 and TRBJ2-7; 7 bases map to TRBD2. The V gene end was trimmed by 0 bases and the J gene end by 4 bases; junction bases not matched to a gene: 7. This CDR3 has 15 amino acids. The germline V gene encodes CDR1 SGHDT and CDR2 YYEEEE. The CDR3 reads CASSLGSRGEYEQYF. The CDR3 nucleotides are TGTGCCAGCAGCTTGGGCAGTCGGGGGGAATACGAGCAGTACTTC.

The V gene is TRBV7-9, the J gene TRBJ2-2; no firm D call. V lost 4 bases and J 6 bases, leaving 15 bases between the germline ends. This CDR3 comprises 15 residues. Germline values: CDR1 SEHNR, CDR2 FQNEAQ (reference sequence). CDR3 sequence: CASSSIQMVSGELFF. In nucleotides, the CDR3 is TGTGCCAGCAGCTCGATACAGATGGTCTCCGGGGAGCTGTTTTTT.

This clonotype was recorded a few times. The chain has TRBV5-6 and TRBJ1-2; tentatively, D is TRBD1 (5 bases). The V gene's germline CDR1 is SGHDT and CDR2 YYEEEE. Trimming took 3 bases from V and 2 from J, leaving 17 bases between them. There are 16 residues in the CDR3. The CDR3 sequence is CASSSLREWTNYGYTF. CDR3 bases: TGTGCCAGCAGCTCGCTTAGGGAGTGGACAAACTATGGCTACACCTTC.

Many counts were recorded for this clonotype. The chain couples TRBV5-5 to TRBJ2-7; D possibly uses TRBD1 or TRBD2 (7 bases each). V was trimmed by 0 bases and J by 3 bases, leaving 16 bases between them. The CDR3 contains 16 residues. Germline lookup yields CDR1 SGHKS and CDR2 YYEKEE (reference sequence). The CDR3 DNA reads as TGTGCCAGCAGCTTGGTGGGAGGGACAGCCGGCTACGAGCAGTACTTC. Translation: CASSLVGGTAGYEQYF.

The V and J genes are TRBV4-1 and TRBJ1-2; 7 bases fit TRBD1. The germline gives CDR1 MGHRA, CDR2 YSYEKL. CDR3 length equals 14 residues. V lost 1 base, J lost 5 bases, and 4 bases stayed unmatched. The CDR3 DNA sequence: TGCGCCAGCAGCCAAGGACAGGGAACGTATGGCTACACCTTC. This codes for CASSQGQGTYGYTF.